The source of this TCR beta chain is a study of blood T cell repertoires in COVID-19. Study as a whole: There were acute and convalescent COVID-19 samples, and they came from the United States, Italy and Spain. In each case, the material was cDNA or gDNA derived from T cells, B-cell-depleted T cells, or PBMCs.

This CDR3 is built from 14 residues. Trimming removed 1 base at V and 6 bases at J, with 10 bases between. Germline CDR1 is SEHNR and CDR2 is FQNEAQ (reference sequence). Original data processing: Estimates of nucleated cell counts were drawn from the amplification of reference gene primers. TCRdb keeps only in-frame clones here, not all; method: immunoSEQ multiplex PCR. V, J and clone size are those of that table, while D and trimming were read from the DNA. The sample has around 180,000 clones, 88% seen once. The rearrangement joins TRBV7-9 to TRBJ1-5, with D tentatively TRBD1 (5 bases). This sequence originates from a human donor in a cohort sampled during active COVID-19. Sequencing was done on a sample of peripheral blood. CDR3 nucleotide sequence: TGTGCCAGCAGCTTAGGCGGGGCGGGTCAGCCCCAGCATTTT. As protein: CASSLGGAGQPQHF.